These 21 T cell receptor beta chains were sequenced from one sample in a study of identical twins. TCRdb processed the 5' RACE reads anew with MiXCR; each CDR3 protein has one entry. The repertoire holds 500,000 to 700,000 distinct CDR3 sequences, with about 7.6% as singletons. The same sample was also used in a study of yellow fever vaccine responses in identical twins.

The sample was PBMCs. The receptors were gathered from a woman aged 18-35 years in good health.

This clonotype was seen repeatedly, ten times or more. The rearrangement joins TRBV6-1 to TRBJ1-1; 9 positions match TRBD1. The junction had 12 bases not matched to a gene; V was cut back by 5 bases and J by 5 bases. This CDR3 is built from 16 residues. CDR1 and CDR2 from the germline V gene are MNHNS and SASEGT. The CDR3 DNA is TGTGCCAGCAGTCCCGTTCAACAGGGGGCGCGTACTGAAGCTTTCTTT. It translates to CASSPVQQGARTEAFF.

This clonotype was found once. The rearrangement links TRBV7-6 to TRBJ2-5, with D possibly being TRBD1 or TRBD2 (5 bases each). In germline, CDR1 is SGHVS, CDR2 FNYEAQ. V lost 5 bases and J lost 1, with 17 bases in between. The CDR3 sequence is 16 residues long. The CDR3 here is CASSLNPGPSQETQYF. The CDR3 nucleotides are TGTGCCAGCAGCCTAAATCCGGGACCGAGCCAAGAGACCCAGTACTTC. Complete variable domain (other parts from reference TRBV7-6 and TRBJ2-5): GAGVSQSPRYKVTKRGQDVALRCDPISGHVSLYWYRQALGQGPEFLTYFNYEAQQDKSGLPNDRFSAERPEGSISTLTIQRTEQRDSAMYRCASSLNPGPSQETQYFGPGTRLLVL.

V gene TRBV2 combines with J gene TRBJ2-7; 9 bases match TRBD1. With V trimmed by 10 bases and J by 3 bases, 4 bases remained unmatched. This CDR3 has 12 residues. Germline assignment: CDR1 SNHLY and CDR2 FYNNEI. The CDR3 protein is CATRDRVYEQYV. CDR3 in DNA: TGTGCCACCCGGGACAGGGTCTACGAGCAGTACGTC.

This clonotype was recorded at least ten times. The V call is TRBV12-3 or TRBV12-4, the J call TRBJ2-5; unclear D gene. Trimming cost V 4 bases and J 7 bases, with 13 bases left between them. The CDR3 is 13 residues long. The CDR3 nucleotides read TGTGCCAGCAGTTATAAGGGCGCTGGGACCCAGTACTTC. Residues: CASSYKGAGTQYF.

This clonotype was recorded many times. J is TRBJ2-3 and V is TRBV12-3 or TRBV12-4; 9 positions agree with TRBD2. V shed 6 bases, J shed 4 bases, and the junction held 8 bases outside the gene matches. CDR3 length equals 15 residues. In nucleotides, the CDR3 is TGTGCCAGCAGCTCAACTAGCGGGTTGGCAGATACGCAGTATTTT. Translation: CASSSTSGLADTQYF.

This clonotype has more than one count but fewer than ten. The gene calls are TRBV25-1 and TRBJ2-1; the match to TRBD2 covers 7 bases. After removal of 3 bases from V and 4 bases from J, the junction contained 12 bases not matched to a gene. CDR1 MGHDK and CDR2 SYGVNS come from the germline V gene. This CDR3 has 17 residues. The CDR3 spells CASSDNPGTTEYNEQFF. The CDR3 nucleotides read TGTGCCAGCAGTGATAACCCCGGGACTACCGAATACAATGAGCAGTTCTTC. Full variable domain (missing parts from reference TRBV25-1 and TRBJ2-1): EADIYQTPRYLVIGTGKKITLECSQTMGHDKMYWYQQDPGMELHLIHYSYGVNSTEKGDLSSESTVSRIRTEHFPLTLESARPSHTSQYLCASSDNPGTTEYNEQFFGPGTRLTVL.

V gene TRBV6-5 combines with J gene TRBJ1-3; the D gene is possibly TRBD1 (5 bases). V lost 0 bases and J lost 0, with 9 bases in between. This CDR3 has 16 amino acids. The V gene's germline CDR1 is MNHEY and CDR2 SVGAGI. The DNA of the CDR3 is TGTGCCAGCAGTTACTCAAGACAGTTCTCTGGAAACACCATATATTTT. It yields the protein CASSYSRQFSGNTIYF.

The chain uses TRBV4-2 and TRBJ2-7; D is uncertain. Trimming took 4 bases from V and 2 from J, leaving 15 bases between them. Germline V gene lookup returns CDR1 LGHNA and CDR2 YNFKEQ. CDR3 size: 15 residues. Here the CDR3 reads CASSPFSTVTYEQYF. The DNA for the CDR3 is TGTGCCAGCAGCCCTTTTAGTACGGTTACCTACGAGCAGTACTTC.

The chain combines TRBV10-2 with TRBJ1-1; no definite D call. This CDR3 has 16 residues. V was pared by 5 bases and J by 0 bases, with 16 bases between. CDR1 WSHSY and CDR2 SAAADI come from the germline V gene. CDR3 in DNA: TGCGCCAGCAGTCTCCGGGCCCTTAGGATGAACACTGAAGCTTTCTTT. It translates to CASSLRALRMNTEAFF.

This clonotype has a count of ten or more. The chain has TRBV12-3 or TRBV12-4 and TRBJ1-1, with D maybe TRBD1 (6 bases). Trimming removed 6 bases at V and 2 bases at J, with 13 bases between. The CDR3 is 14 residues long. CDR3 loop: CASRRGTPNTEAFF. For the CDR3, the DNA is TGTGCCAGCAGGAGGGGGACTCCAAACACTGAAGCTTTCTTT.

This chain uses TRBV29-1 with TRBJ1-6, with D hard to call. The V end lost 2 bases, the J end lost 3 bases, and 11 bases lay between the germline ends. This CDR3 has 15 residues. CDR1 is SQVTM and CDR2 is ANQGSEA in the germline V gene. CDR3 loop: CSVESGYYYNSPLHF. In DNA, the CDR3 is TGCAGCGTTGAATCAGGATATTACTATAATTCACCCCTCCACTTT. The full variable domain, completed using reference TRBV29-1 and TRBJ1-6, is SAVISQKPSRDICQRGTSLTIQCQVDSQVTMMFWYRQQPGQSLTLIATANQGSEATYESGFVIDKFPISRPNLTFSTLTVSNMSPEDSSIYLCSVESGYYYNSPLHFGNGTRLTVT.

This rearrangement joins TRBV12-3 or TRBV12-4 to TRBJ2-2, with 9 positions matching TRBD2. The CDR3 is 18 residues long. This chain's CDR3 is CTFCRGRVAGVHPGELFF. The CDR3 bases are TGTACCTTCTGCCGCGGTAGGGTAGCGGGAGTACACCCCGGGGAGCTGTTTTTT.

CDR3 region: CAILAGRNTGELFF. The CDR3, as DNA: TGTGCCATCCTCGCGGGCAGAAACACCGGGGAGCTGTTTTTT. The rearrangement links TRBV2 to TRBJ2-2; D is possibly TRBD2 (5 bases). The ends were cut back, 10 bases at V and 2 bases at J, with 14 bases in the middle. Germline V gives CDR1 SNHLY, CDR2 FYNNEI. The CDR3 runs 14 residues.

This clonotype turned up a few times. The V and J genes are TRBV5-5 and TRBJ2-7, with TRBD1 identical over 11 bases. The germline V gene has CDR1 SGHKS and CDR2 YYEKEE (reference sequence). CDR3 length equals 15 residues. The J segment lost 3 bases and the V segment lost 3 bases, leaving 5 bases of the junction unmatched. As DNA, the CDR3 is TGTGCCAGCAGCTGGGGACAGGGGGATTACTACGAGCAGTACGTC. It encodes CASSWGQGDYYEQYV.

There are a few counts of this clonotype. This chain links TRBV3-1 with TRBJ2-1; the D gene is possibly TRBD2 (6 bases). The CDR3 extends over 15 amino acids. Germline CDR1 LGHDT, CDR2 YNNKEL (reference sequence). V lost 3 bases and J 7 bases, leaving 16 bases between the germline ends. CDR3: CASSQRTGRLNEQFF. The CDR3 DNA reads as TGTGCCAGCAGCCAGAGGACCGGGAGATTAAATGAGCAGTTCTTC.

Many counts were recorded for this clonotype. V gene TRBV12-3 or TRBV12-4 combines with J gene TRBJ2-1, with 9 positions matching TRBD2. The CDR3 runs to 15 residues. The V gene end was trimmed by 4 bases and the J gene end by 10 bases; junction bases not matched to a gene: 11. CDR3 nucleotides: TGTGCCAGCAGTTCCCCGACTAGCGGTAACCACGAGCAGTTCTTC. It is translated as CASSSPTSGNHEQFF.

The chain is built from TRBV6-1 and TRBJ2-5; perhaps TRBD1 as D (6 bases). Per germline, CDR1 MNHNS and CDR2 SASEGT. V was shortened by 4 bases and J by 5 bases, with 11 bases between the two germline ends. The CDR3 sequence is 13 residues long. This CDR3 is CASSVTGPETQYF. The CDR3, as DNA: TGTGCCAGCAGTGTAACAGGGCCTGAGACCCAGTACTTC.

This clonotype was counted ten times or more. The chain recombines TRBV12-3 or TRBV12-4 with TRBJ1-5; D is undetermined. The V end was cut by 3 bases, the J end by 3 bases, with 3 bases between. The CDR3 length is 12 residues. The CDR3 bases are TGTGCCAGCAGTTTCTTCAATCAGCCCCAGCATTTT. This sequence encodes CASSFFNQPQHF.

V usage is TRBV27 and J usage is TRBJ2-2, with TRBD2 identical over 8 bases. This CDR3 has 18 residues. CDR1 and CDR2 (germline): MNHEY, SMNVEV (reference sequence). Trimming took 5 bases from V and 5 from J; bases not matched to a gene: 16. Written as DNA, the CDR3 is TGTGCCAGCAGTCTTTCCCCCACTAGCGGCCCCAGGACCGGGGAGCTGTTTTTT. As protein: CASSLSPTSGPRTGELFF.

This clonotype was recorded at least ten times. V gene TRBV7-9 combines with J gene TRBJ1-4, with D tentatively TRBD1 (5 bases). V shed 5 bases and J shed 3 bases, with 13 bases lying between them. CDR1 SEHNR and CDR2 FQNEAQ come from the germline V gene (reference sequence). The CDR3 is 15 amino acids. The CDR3 here is CASSPPQGANEKLFF. In DNA, the CDR3 is TGTGCCAGCAGCCCCCCTCAAGGGGCTAATGAAAAACTGTTTTTT.

This clonotype was recorded at least ten times. The rearrangement links TRBV10-1 to TRBJ2-1; D ambiguous. V lost 2 bases, J lost 0 bases, and 8 bases lay in between. Germline CDR1 and CDR2: WNHNN and SYGVQD (reference sequence). The CDR3 covers 15 residues. The chain's CDR3 is CASSEAGYSYNEQFF. The CDR3 nucleotides read TGCGCCAGCAGTGAGGCCGGGTACTCCTACAATGAGCAGTTCTTC.